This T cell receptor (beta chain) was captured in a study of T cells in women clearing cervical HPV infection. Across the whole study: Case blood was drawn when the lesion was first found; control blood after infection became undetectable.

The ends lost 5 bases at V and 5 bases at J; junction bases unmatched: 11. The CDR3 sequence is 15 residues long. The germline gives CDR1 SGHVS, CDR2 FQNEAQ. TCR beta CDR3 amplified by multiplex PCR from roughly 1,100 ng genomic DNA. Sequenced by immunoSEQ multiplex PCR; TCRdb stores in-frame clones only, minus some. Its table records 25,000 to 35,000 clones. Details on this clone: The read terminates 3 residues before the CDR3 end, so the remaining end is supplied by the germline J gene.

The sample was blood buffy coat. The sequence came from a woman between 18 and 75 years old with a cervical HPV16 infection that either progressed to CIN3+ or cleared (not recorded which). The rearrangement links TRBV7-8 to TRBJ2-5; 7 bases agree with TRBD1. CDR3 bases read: TGTGCCAGCAGCCGCATACCACAGGGGAAGGAGACC. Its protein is CASSRIPQGKET. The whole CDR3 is CASSRIPQGKETQYF.